This entry lists 31 T cell receptor beta chains sequenced from one sample in a study of yellow fever vaccine responses in identical twins. TCRdb re-analysed the RT-PCR reads in MiXCR, keeping a single row per CDR3 protein. The sample lists 2,000 to 3,000 distinct CDR3 sequences, approximately 80% occurring once. The sequences come from T cells from blood (PBMCs), unsorted or a sorted subset (not recorded which), collected before or after yellow fever vaccination (not recorded which). The receptor set was obtained from a female donor who received the yellow fever vaccine.

The rearrangement links TRBV30 to TRBJ2-1; perhaps TRBD2 as D (6 bases). The CDR3 covers 13 residues. Trimming left V 5 bases short and J 4 bases short, with 12 bases between. Germline loops: CDR1 GTSNPN, CDR2 SVGIG (reference sequence). CDR3 coding DNA: TGTGCCTGGCTGACCGGGGGTTACAATGAGCAGTTCTTC. Protein sequence: CAWLTGGYNEQFF.

The gene calls are TRBV5-1 and TRBJ2-5, with D perhaps TRBD1 (5 bases). In germline, CDR1 is SGHRS, CDR2 YFSETQ. CDR3 length: 16 residues. Trimming stripped 3 bases from V and 0 bases from J, with 15 bases between. The CDR3 DNA is TGCGCCAGCAGCTATGGGGCAGGATGGGACCAAGAGACCCAGTACTTC. It is translated as CASSYGAGWDQETQYF.

V usage is TRBV24-1 and J usage is TRBJ2-7; TRBD2 might be the D (5 bases). With 9 bases removed from V and 0 bases from J, the gap between germline ends came to 11 bases. The CDR3 consists of 13 residues. Germline CDR1 is KGHDR and CDR2 is SFDVKD. The DNA of the CDR3 is TGTGCCACCGGGCCAGCGGCCTCCTACGAGCAGTACTTC. Translation gives CATGPAASYEQYF.

This chain links TRBV12-3 or TRBV12-4 with TRBJ1-1; D may be TRBD1 (6 bases). The CDR3 spans 13 residues. The ends were cut back, 6 bases at V and 5 bases at J, with 13 bases in the middle. The CDR3, as DNA: TGTGCCAGCAGCCTAGGGAGGGGGACTGAAGCTTTCTTT. This gives the protein CASSLGRGTEAFF.

Points on this clonotype: A junction end diverges from the germline sequence, so it may reflect a read error. The V gene is TRBV4-3, the J gene TRBJ2-5; D possibly corresponds to TRBD2 (5 bases). The germline CDR1 and CDR2 sequences are LGHNA and YSLEER. CDR3 length: 17 amino acids. Here the CDR3 reads CASSKEGVGAEVETQYF. The CDR3 DNA reads TGCGCCAGCAGCAAAGAGGGTGTCGGAGCCGAAGTGGAGACCCAGTACTTC.

V usage is TRBV10-1 and J usage is TRBJ2-6; D is possibly TRBD2 (7 bases). The CDR3 totals 17 residues. The V end lost 7 bases, the J end lost 1 base, and 17 bases lay between the germline ends. Per the germline V gene, CDR1 is WNHNN and CDR2 is SYGVQD (reference sequence). The CDR3 loop is CASNRGGAGSGANVLTF. The CDR3 nucleotides are TGCGCCAGCAACCGAGGGGGGGCCGGGTCTGGGGCCAACGTCCTGACTTTC.

This rearrangement joins TRBV23-1 to TRBJ2-7; 9 nucleotides align to TRBD1. TRBV23-1 is known as an ORF, though its function is uncertain. CDR3 length: 15 residues. The junction had 5 bases not matched to a gene; V was cut back by 3 bases and J by 2 bases. The CDR3 spells CASSQLGQGPYEQYV. The CDR3 nucleotides read TGCGCCAGCAGTCAGTTAGGACAGGGGCCCTACGAGCAGTACGTC.

The rearrangement links TRBV10-1 to TRBJ1-6, with 10 positions matching TRBD1. V dropped 9 bases and J dropped 8; count of bases not matched to a gene: 10. The CDR3 is 15 residues long. Germline V gene sequence: CDR1 WNHNN, CDR2 SYGVQD (reference sequence). CDR3 nucleotides: TGCGCCAGGACCGGGACAGGGGCCTTCGATTCACCCCTCCACTTT. It is translated as CARTGTGAFDSPLHF.

The chain combines TRBV5-1 with TRBJ2-1, with 11 bases identical to TRBD2. After removal of 5 bases from V and 5 bases from J, the junction contained 9 bases not matched to a gene. CDR1 is SGHRS and CDR2 is YFSETQ in the germline V gene. This CDR3 comprises 16 residues. The CDR3 DNA reads TGCGCCAGCAGTGAGATTACTAGCGGGAGAAACAATGAGCAGTTCTTC. Amino acids: CASSEITSGRNNEQFF.

The table lists this clonotype with a count of one. The V call is TRBV11-2, the J call TRBJ2-1; 7 bases align to TRBD1. V shed 6 bases and J 5 bases; nucleotides not matched to a gene: 10. The germline V gene encodes CDR1 SGHAT and CDR2 FQNNGV. The CDR3 runs to 15 residues. CDR3 sequence (DNA): TGTGCCAGCAGACGTAAAGGGGGCAGGGACAATGAGCAGTTCTTC. This sequence encodes CASRRKGGRDNEQFF.

CDR3 region: CASNEDRANNEQFF. DNA for the CDR3: TGTGCCAGCAACGAGGACCGGGCTAACAATGAGCAGTTCTTC. This rearrangement joins TRBV9 to TRBJ2-1; D unclear. Trimming took 6 bases from V and 5 from J, leaving 15 bases between them. The CDR3 runs 14 residues. The germline gives CDR1 SGDLS, CDR2 YYNGEE.

J is TRBJ2-7 and V is TRBV12-3 or TRBV12-4, with TRBD2 identical over 9 bases. CDR3 length equals 15 residues. J was trimmed by 3 bases and V by 3 bases; bases with no gene match: 6. The CDR3 protein is CASSLGAGGLYEQYV. In DNA form, the CDR3 reads TGTGCCAGCAGTTTGGGCGCGGGGGGGCTCTACGAGCAGTACGTC.

This sequence joins TRBV4-1 and TRBJ1-1; D perhaps matches TRBD1 (6 bases). This CDR3 is 15 amino acids long. V was clipped by 4 bases and J by 6 bases, with 18 bases between them. Per germline, CDR1 MGHRA and CDR2 YSYEKL. CDR3 sequence: CASSLLTQGSAEAFF. The CDR3 nucleotides are TGCGCCAGCAGCCTATTGACACAGGGAAGTGCTGAAGCTTTCTTT.

The gene calls are TRBV12-3 or TRBV12-4 and TRBJ1-2; D might be TRBD1 (6 bases). V was clipped by 5 bases and J by 3 bases, with 13 bases between them. The CDR3 loop spans 14 amino acids. The CDR3 region has the DNA TGTGCCAGCAGTCCACCGGGACACTACTATGGCTACACCTTC. This gives the protein CASSPPGHYYGYTF.

This clonotype was picked up one time. The genes are TRBV13 and TRBJ2-5; D is possibly TRBD1 (6 bases). Germline loops: CDR1 PRHDT, CDR2 FYEKMQ (reference sequence). V gave up 6 bases and J gave up 4 bases, with 9 bases separating them. The CDR3 is 12 amino acids. The DNA for the CDR3 is TGTGCCAGCAGACAGGGAAGAGAGACCCAGTACTTC. Its protein product is CASRQGRETQYF.

The chain has TRBV6-5 and TRBJ2-7, with D hard to call. Per germline, CDR1 MNHEY and CDR2 SVGAGI. The germline V and J ends were trimmed by 4 bases and 2 bases, with 18 bases remaining between them. The CDR3 is made up of 16 amino acids. DNA of the CDR3: TGTGCCAGCAGTTCTACCTACAGCGTCGCGACCTACGAGCAGTACGTC. Protein: CASSSTYSVATYEQYV.

The chain combines TRBV27 with TRBJ2-7; D may be TRBD1 (6 bases). CDR3 length: 13 residues. Trimming removed 2 bases from V and 3 bases from J, with 8 bases in between. Germline loops: CDR1 MNHEY, CDR2 SMNVEV (reference sequence). The CDR3 region has the DNA TGTGCCAGCAGTTTACCAGGGGACTACGAGCAGTACTTC. Its translation: CASSLPGDYEQYF.

The CDR3 is CASRNGPGRNNEQFF. Here the CDR3 DNA reads TGCGCCAGCAGAAACGGACCAGGCCGCAACAATGAGCAGTTCTTC. The chain combines TRBV10-1 with TRBJ2-1; D call uncertain. The V end was cut by 6 bases, the J end by 5 bases, with 17 bases between. CDR1 is WNHNN and CDR2 is SYGVQD in the germline V gene (reference sequence). The CDR3 runs to 15 residues.

This chain connects TRBV14 to TRBJ2-7; no firm D call. V lost 4 bases, J lost 6 bases, and 13 bases lay in between. The CDR3 is made up of 13 amino acids. Germline-derived CDR1 and CDR2 are SGHDN and FVKESK. In DNA, the CDR3 is TGTGCCAGCAGCCGGACGTGGACCTCCGAGCAGTACTTC. Its translation is CASSRTWTSEQYF.

The chain recombines TRBV10-1 with TRBJ2-6, with D perhaps TRBD1 (6 bases). Trimming removed 3 bases at V and 0 bases at J, with 9 bases between. The CDR3 is made up of 16 amino acids. CDR1 and CDR2 (germline): WNHNN, SYGVQD (reference sequence). The DNA of the CDR3 is TGCGCCAGCAGTGAAGGACAGCCCTCTGGGGCCAACGTCCTGACTTTC. This encodes CASSEGQPSGANVLTF.

Written as DNA, the CDR3 is TGCGCCAGCACCCACGGGGAGGGCGGCAATCAGCCCCAGCATTTT. Protein: CASTHGEGGNQPQHF. The rearrangement uses TRBV23-1 and TRBJ1-5; no reliable D call. TRBV23-1 is an open reading frame, and its role is uncertain. V was trimmed by 7 bases and J by 2 bases, leaving 15 bases between them. The CDR3 consists of 15 residues.

The chain combines TRBV11-1 with TRBJ2-3, with 10 bases identical to TRBD2. The germline CDR1 and CDR2 sequences are SGHAT and FQDESV (reference sequence). This CDR3 region has 15 residues. The ends lost 3 bases at V and 6 bases at J; junction bases unmatched: 6. The CDR3 sequence: CASSLSGGASDTQYF. CDR3 nucleotides: TGTGCCAGCAGCTTGAGCGGGGGGGCTTCCGATACGCAGTATTTT.

A single count supports this clonotype. This rearrangement joins TRBV28 to TRBJ1-2; no firm D call. In germline, CDR1 is MDHEN, CDR2 SYDVKM. CDR3 length: 10 amino acids. The germline V and J ends were trimmed by 10 bases and 3 bases, with 6 bases remaining between them. CDR3 in DNA: TGTGCCACCTCAGACTATGGCTACACCTTC. Protein product: CATSDYGYTF.

In DNA, the CDR3 is TGTGCCAGCAGCTCCCGTAGCAATCAGCCCCAGCATTTT. Its translation is CASSSRSNQPQHF. V and J are TRBV5-6 and TRBJ1-5; D remains unclear. Germline loops: CDR1 SGHDT, CDR2 YYEEEE. V lost 3 bases to trimming and J lost 0 bases, with 4 bases between them. The CDR3 is 13 amino acids.

The chain is built from TRBV11-3 and TRBJ2-1; no definite D call. The V and J ends lost 5 bases and 3 bases respectively, with 11 bases between them. Looked up from germline, CDR1 is SGHNT and CDR2 is YENEEA. This CDR3 spans 14 amino acids. CDR3 in amino acids: CASSLWTGYNEQFF. The DNA for the CDR3 is TGTGCCAGCAGCCTCTGGACGGGCTACAATGAGCAGTTCTTC.

The chain uses TRBV5-4 and TRBJ2-2; D might be TRBD1 (5 bases). Trimming removed 3 bases at V and 8 bases at J, with 11 bases between. CDR1 is SGHNT, CDR2 YYREEE, per germline (reference sequence). The CDR3 length is 13 residues. This chain's CDR3 is CASSSLGVGELFF. CDR3 DNA sequence: TGTGCCAGCAGCTCCTTAGGGGTTGGGGAGCTGTTTTTT.

V gene TRBV24-1 combines with J gene TRBJ2-5, with 9 bases matching TRBD2. This CDR3 is built from 17 residues. In germline, CDR1 is KGHDR, CDR2 SFDVKD. V dropped 1 base and J dropped 5; count of bases not matched to a gene: 10. The CDR3 reads CATSDFRAAGGGETQYF. The CDR3 DNA sequence: TGTGCCACCAGTGATTTCCGGGCAGCGGGAGGAGGGGAGACCCAGTACTTC.

This chain connects TRBV10-3 to TRBJ2-1, with TRBD2 identical over 8 bases. CDR3 length equals 16 residues. The germline V gene has CDR1 ENHRY and CDR2 SYGVKD. J was trimmed by 1 base and V by 4 bases; bases with no gene match: 6. The CDR3 nucleotides read TGTGCCATCAGTGTAACAACTAGCGGATCCTACAATGAGCAGTTCTTC. Residues: CAISVTTSGSYNEQFF.

About this clonotype itself: At one end the junction does not follow the germline gene, possibly because of a read error. The chain employs TRBV7-7 and TRBJ2-2, with unresolved D. This CDR3 has 14 amino acids. Germline CDR1 is SSHAT and CDR2 is FNYEAQ (reference sequence). This CDR3 reads CASSPYSNTGELFF. CDR3 sequence (DNA): TGTGCTAGCAGCCCCTACTCGAACACCGGGGAGCTGTTTTTT.

The chain joins TRBV20-1 to TRBJ1-6, with D hard to call. Germline CDR1 and CDR2: DFQATT and SNEGSKA (reference sequence). This CDR3 contains 19 residues. Trimming pared 3 bases from V and 0 bases from J, leaving 21 bases between. DNA for the CDR3: TGCAGTGCTAGGGTGGGCGCCAGAGGGTCTAGCTCCTATAATTCACCCCTCCACTTT. Protein: CSARVGARGSSSYNSPLHF.

The CDR3 here is CAIQGPGGYTF. DNA of the CDR3: TGTGCCATTCAGGGCCCGGGGGGCTACACCTTC. This rearrangement joins TRBV10-3 to TRBJ1-2; TRBD1 is a possible D gene (5 bases). The germline V gene has CDR1 ENHRY and CDR2 SYGVKD. Trimming pared 9 bases from V and 8 bases from J, leaving 13 bases between. This CDR3 has 11 residues.